This TCR beta chain emerged from a study of cytotoxic CD8 clonotypes in ibrutinib-treated CLL. Whole-study context: The samples contained a few hundred thousand productive templates on average. They also contained an average of roughly 90,000 productive rearrangements.

This clone has at least ten counts. The table came from immunoSEQ multiplex PCR; TCRdb's copy has only in-frame clones and leaves some out. The sample lists about 50,000 clones, around 52% seen once, with 28% in the top ten. The CDR3 runs to 13 residues. V dropped 7 bases and J dropped 11 bases, with 20 bases sitting between them. Germline CDR1 reads LNHDA; CDR2 reads SQIVND (reference sequence). This clonotype was sampled from a human donor with chronic lymphocytic leukemia. Sequenced here: PBMCs, sampled after 24 months of ibrutinib treatment. The chain links TRBV19 to TRBJ1-1, with a possible D match to TRBD1 (6 bases). The DNA of the CDR3 is TGTGCCAGTACTCCCGAGGGGGGACGAGGCGCTTTCTTT. This sequence encodes CASTPEGGRGAFF.